Shown below are 5 T cell receptor beta chains from a single sample sequenced in a study of cytomegalovirus exposure and HLA in healthy donors. The PCR made use of 60 Vbeta and 13 Jbeta primers. Libraries were prepared by immunoSEQ multiplex PCR; TCRdb keeps only in-frame clonotypes and omits some of them. The sample lists fewer than 150,000 clones, 15% to 17% occurring once. The sequenced sample was PBMCs. These receptors originate from a woman in her late teens or twenties in good health and CMV-seronegative.

The rearrangement uses TRBV7-2 and TRBJ2-7, with 8 nucleotides matching TRBD1. The CDR3 sequence is 14 residues long. V gave up 4 bases and J gave up 3 bases; unmatched junction bases: 5. Germline V gives CDR1 SGHTA, CDR2 FQGNSA. CDR3 amino acids: CASSSTGALYEQYF. The CDR3 DNA follows: TGTGCCAGCAGCTCGACAGGGGCACTCTACGAGCAGTACTTC.

The V and J genes are TRBV19 and TRBJ2-7; TRBD2 might be the D (5 bases). The V and J ends lost 3 bases and 3 bases respectively, with 12 bases between them. From germline, CDR1 is LNHDA and CDR2 SQIVND (reference sequence). The CDR3 totals 14 residues. The CDR3 sequence is CASSMGSTVYEQYF. CDR3 DNA: TGTGCCAGTAGTATGGGGAGTACCGTCTACGAGCAGTACTTC.

The chain joins TRBV28 to TRBJ2-7; 7 bases are shared with TRBD2. This CDR3 comprises 15 residues. CDR1 and CDR2 (germline): MDHEN, SYDVKM. The ends lost 8 bases at V and 4 bases at J; junction bases unmatched: 14. CDR3 sequence (DNA): TGTGCCAGCTTAACTCCAGCGGGACTGAAATACGAGCAGTACTTC. Translating it yields CASLTPAGLKYEQYF.

This clone turned up a few times. The rearrangement links TRBV4-1 to TRBJ1-5, with D hard to call. The V gene's germline CDR1 is MGHRA and CDR2 YSYEKL. With 3 bases removed from V and 5 bases from J, the gap between germline ends came to 11 bases. This CDR3 has 14 residues. CDR3 region: CASSQEHKDQPQHF. The CDR3, as DNA: TGCGCCAGCAGCCAGGAGCATAAGGATCAGCCCCAGCATTTT.

This clone showed up just a few times. The chain links TRBV28 to TRBJ2-1; tentative D call: TRBD2 (5 bases). The V gene lost 5 bases and the J gene lost 7 bases, with 15 bases spanning the gap. The CDR3 length is 14 residues. Germline CDR1 MDHEN, CDR2 SYDVKM. CDR3 coding DNA: TGTGCCAGCAGTCCCCAGTATACGGGGAATGAGCAGTTCTTC. Encoded protein: CASSPQYTGNEQFF.